This passage covers 32 T cell receptor beta chains from one sample sequenced in a study of cytomegalovirus exposure and HLA in healthy donors. PCR used 60 Vbeta primers and 13 Jbeta primers. Sequencing was performed with immunoSEQ multiplex PCR; in TCRdb, only in-frame clones are kept and a portion is missing. Of around 94,000 clones in the sample, roughly 80% are singletons; the top ten hold approximately 4.6%. Specimen: PBMCs. The origin of the receptors is a middle-aged woman in good health and CMV-seropositive.

The chain has TRBV29-1 and TRBJ2-2; the D gene is possibly TRBD2 (6 bases). The V and J ends lost 4 bases and 6 bases respectively, with 9 bases between them. Germline loops: CDR1 SQVTM, CDR2 ANQGSEA. The length of the CDR3 is 12 residues. The CDR3 reads CSVAGGSGELFF. Written as DNA, the CDR3 is TGCAGCGTTGCTGGGGGGTCCGGGGAGCTGTTTTTT.

The rearrangement uses TRBV19 and TRBJ2-1; D is perhaps TRBD2 (5 bases). Germline V gene sequence: CDR1 LNHDA, CDR2 SQIVND (reference sequence). V gave up 10 bases and J gave up 6 bases, with 22 bases separating them. This CDR3 has 15 amino acids. CDR3 protein: CATSLGEWWSNEQFF. The CDR3, as DNA: TGTGCCACCTCTCTCGGGGAGTGGTGGTCCAATGAGCAGTTCTTC.

Comment on this clone: The sample holds other DNA sequences that translate to the same CDR3. The rearrangement joins TRBV7-2 to TRBJ2-5; D uncertain. V shed 0 bases and J shed 4 bases, with 3 bases lying between them. The CDR3 has 12 amino acids. Germline CDR1 reads SGHTA; CDR2 reads FQGNSA. The CDR3 bases are TGTGCCAGCAGCTTAGCGCGAGAGACCCAGTACTTC. It is translated as CASSLARETQYF.

The rearrangement links TRBV6-6 to TRBJ2-1; TRBD2 aligns across 7 bases. This CDR3 has 13 residues. Trimming removed 8 bases from V and 2 bases from J; junction bases left unmatched: 3. Germline values: CDR1 MNHNY, CDR2 SVGAGI (reference sequence). The CDR3 DNA is TGTGCCAGCGCCCTAGCGGCCTACAATGAGCAGTTCTTC. Protein sequence: CASALAAYNEQFF.

This clone has only a few counts. The genes are TRBV6-5 and TRBJ2-1, with TRBD2 identical over 10 bases. The V gene end was trimmed by 5 bases and the J gene end by 9 bases; junction bases not matched to a gene: 7. The CDR3 contains 14 residues. Germline V gene lookup returns CDR1 MNHEY and CDR2 SVGAGI. Here the CDR3 DNA reads TGTGCCAGCAGTAGCACTAGCGGGAACAGTGAGCAGTTCTTC. It is translated as CASSSTSGNSEQFF.

This clone came up a few times. The chain has TRBV6-5 and TRBJ1-5, with 10 bases lining up with TRBD1. The CDR3 sequence is 15 residues long. J was trimmed by 7 bases and V by 5 bases; bases with no gene match: 8. The germline gives CDR1 MNHEY, CDR2 SVGAGI. CDR3 coding DNA: TGTGCCAGCAGTCCTACGAGACAGGGGGCCCAGCCCCAGCATTTT. Protein product: CASSPTRQGAQPQHF.

The V call is TRBV5-8, the J call TRBJ1-2, with a possible D match to TRBD1 (6 bases). Germline CDR1 reads SGHTS; CDR2 reads YDEGEE. V lost 5 bases, J lost 7 bases, and 18 bases lay in between. This CDR3 region has 14 residues. The CDR3: CASRPNRESSGYTF. The CDR3 nucleotides read TGTGCCAGCAGGCCCAACAGGGAGAGTAGTGGCTACACCTTC.

This chain links TRBV5-4 with TRBJ1-2; TRBD1 is a possible D gene (5 bases). Germline V gene lookup returns CDR1 SGHNT and CDR2 YYREEE (reference sequence). This CDR3 comprises 16 residues. Trimming stripped 1 base from V and 2 bases from J, with 15 bases between. CDR3 amino acids: CASSLMGIGANYGYTF. The CDR3 DNA reads as TGTGCCAGCAGCTTGATGGGGATTGGGGCCAACTATGGCTACACCTTC.

This clone showed up just a few times. The chain couples TRBV7-9 to TRBJ1-5; possible D gene TRBD1, 6 bases. The V and J ends lost 4 bases and 4 bases respectively, with 14 bases between them. The CDR3 length is 15 residues. CDR1 is SEHNR, CDR2 FQNEAQ, per germline (reference sequence). The DNA of the CDR3 is TGTGCCAGCAGCTCTACAGGGTTAGAGAATCAGCCCCAGCATTTT. Amino acid sequence: CASSSTGLENQPQHF. Variable domain in full (rest from reference TRBV7-9 and TRBJ1-5): DTGVSQNPRHKITKRGQNVTFRCDPISEHNRLYWYRQTLGQGPEFLTYFQNEAQLEKSRLLSDRFSAERPKGSFSTLEIQRTEQGDSAMYLCASSSTGLENQPQHFGDGTRLSIL.

The rearrangement uses TRBV4-2 and TRBJ2-1, with 12 bases lining up with TRBD1. The CDR3 runs to 17 residues. Germline V lookup: CDR1 LGHNA, CDR2 YNFKEQ. V was pared by 2 bases and J by 8 bases, with 10 bases of the junction left unmatched. The CDR3 bases are TGTGCCAGCAGCCAAAGAACCGGGACAGGGGGCTTCGATGAGCAGTTCTTC. It codes for CASSQRTGTGGFDEQFF.

The chain joins TRBV9 to TRBJ2-1, with 14 bases fitting TRBD2. The germline V gene has CDR1 SGDLS and CDR2 YYNGEE. This CDR3 spans 15 amino acids. Unmatched junction bases numbered 3, after V lost 3 bases and J lost 7 bases. The CDR3 is CASSAGLAGANEQFF. The CDR3 coding sequence is TGTGCCAGCAGCGCGGGACTAGCGGGAGCTAATGAGCAGTTCTTC.

J is TRBJ2-7 and V is TRBV28; D is ambiguous. V was trimmed by 2 bases and J by 2 bases, leaving 7 bases between them. The CDR3 spans 13 residues. Germline V lookup: CDR1 MDHEN, CDR2 SYDVKM. Written as DNA, the CDR3 is TGTGCCAGCAGTTTAGACTTCACCTACGAGCAGTACTTC. As protein: CASSLDFTYEQYF. Based on the CDR3 plus reference TRBV28 and TRBJ2-7, the full variable domain is DVKVTQSSRYLVKRTGEKVFLECVQDMDHENMFWYRQDPGLGLRLIYFSYDVKMKEKGDIPEGYSVSREKKERFSLILESASTNQTSMYLCASSLDFTYEQYFGPGTRLTVT.

The chain is built from TRBV4-2 and TRBJ2-1; 13 nucleotides align to TRBD2. The V and J ends lost 3 bases and 1 base, in that order; junction bases with no gene match: 12. This CDR3 is built from 20 residues. Germline V lookup: CDR1 LGHNA, CDR2 YNFKEQ. CDR3 DNA sequence: TGTGCCAGCAGCCAGACCCCCCTACTAGCGGGAGGGGATTCCTACAATGAGCAGTTCTTC. Residues: CASSQTPLLAGGDSYNEQFF.

Regarding this clone: The same CDR3 arises from other DNA sequences in this sample as well. The chain combines TRBV28 with TRBJ1-2, with D perhaps TRBD1 (5 bases). Germline V gene data show CDR1 as MDHEN and CDR2 as SYDVKM. This CDR3 contains 12 residues. V dropped 3 bases and J dropped 3 bases, with 5 bases sitting between them. The DNA of the CDR3 is TGTGCCAGCAGTTTGACAGACTATGGCTACACCTTC. The encoded protein is CASSLTDYGYTF.

This chain links TRBV5-1 with TRBJ1-6; tentative D call: TRBD1 (6 bases). V dropped 0 bases and J dropped 13 bases, with 26 bases sitting between them. From germline, CDR1 is SGHRS and CDR2 YFSETQ. This CDR3 has 18 amino acids. CDR3 region: CASSLGSRGGLQEAPLHF. The CDR3 nucleotides are TGCGCCAGCAGCTTGGGCTCCAGGGGAGGGCTCCAAGAAGCGCCCCTCCACTTT.

The rearrangement links TRBV14 to TRBJ2-7; the match to TRBD1 covers 7 bases. Germline CDR1 reads SGHDN; CDR2 reads FVKESK. V shed 1 base, J shed 0 bases, and the junction held 6 bases outside the gene matches. The CDR3 is 16 residues long. The CDR3 nucleotides are TGTGCCAGCAGCCAAGTGAAGACAGGGATCTCCTACGAGCAGTACTTC. Its protein product is CASSQVKTGISYEQYF. The entire variable domain, with the rest obtained from reference TRBV14 and TRBJ2-7, is as follows: EAGVTQFPSHSVIEKGQTVTLRCDPISGHDNLYWYRRVMGKEIKFLLHFVKESKQDESGMPNNRFLAERTGGTYSTLKVQPAELEDSGVYFCASSQVKTGISYEQYFGPGTRLTVT.

The rearrangement joins TRBV7-2 to TRBJ1-2, with a weak D call TRBD1 (5 bases). Germline assignment: CDR1 SGHTA and CDR2 FQGNSA. V was trimmed by 7 bases and J by 0 bases, leaving 12 bases between them. CDR3 size: 14 residues. CDR3 nucleotides: TGTGCCAGCACCCAAGACAGAGCTAACTATGGCTACACCTTC. Amino acids: CASTQDRANYGYTF.

The chain recombines TRBV14 with TRBJ2-3; TRBD2 agrees at 8 bases. V shed 6 bases, J shed 4 bases, and the junction held 15 bases outside the gene matches. This CDR3 spans 17 amino acids. Per germline, CDR1 SGHDN and CDR2 FVKESK. The CDR3 DNA reads TGTGCCAGCAGTCTCAGCGGGAGTGGCACATTGGCAGATACGCAGTATTTT. As protein: CASSLSGSGTLADTQYF.

This chain joins TRBV5-1 and TRBJ2-3, with D possibly matching TRBD2 (6 bases). This CDR3 contains 16 residues. The germline V gene encodes CDR1 SGHRS and CDR2 YFSETQ. V was pared by 1 base and J by 3 bases, with 15 bases between. Written as DNA, the CDR3 is TGCGCCAGCAGCTTGCGGGAGTTAGGTGGTACAGATACGCAGTATTTT. Translated: CASSLRELGGTDTQYF.

V gene TRBV13 combines with J gene TRBJ2-7, with D perhaps matching TRBD1 (5 bases). The CDR3 extends over 13 amino acids. The V gene's germline CDR1 is PRHDT and CDR2 FYEKMQ (reference sequence). Trimming took off 5 bases at V and 5 bases at J, with 13 bases between the two ends. The CDR3 DNA sequence: TGTGCCAGCAGCACCCGACAGAGCAACGAGCAGTACTTC. This encodes CASSTRQSNEQYF.

V is TRBV27 and J is TRBJ2-1; TRBD2 aligns across 8 bases. Germline-derived CDR1 and CDR2 are MNHEY and SMNVEV (reference sequence). The V segment lost 6 bases and the J segment 0 bases; nucleotides outside the gene matches: 4. This CDR3 is 15 amino acids long. The CDR3 spells CASSAAGGSYNEQFF. For the CDR3, the DNA is TGTGCCAGCAGCGCGGCGGGAGGCTCCTACAATGAGCAGTTCTTC.

This clone appeared a single time. The chain combines TRBV29-1 with TRBJ1-1, with TRBD1 matching 9 bases. CDR1 is SQVTM and CDR2 is ANQGSEA in the germline V gene. This CDR3 spans 13 amino acids. Germline trimming cut 7 bases from V and 4 bases from J; bases unmatched to any gene: 7. The CDR3 is CSADRGEGTEAFF. The CDR3 DNA follows: TGCAGCGCGGACAGGGGCGAAGGCACTGAAGCTTTCTTT. The variable domain in full, completed from reference TRBV29-1 and TRBJ1-1, reads SAVISQKPSRDICQRGTSLTIQCQVDSQVTMMFWYRQQPGQSLTLIATANQGSEATYESGFVIDKFPISRPNLTFSTLTVSNMSPEDSSIYLCSADRGEGTEAFFGQGTRLTVV.

In this sample, this clone turned up a few times. The chain carries TRBV6-4 and TRBJ2-5; possible D gene TRBD2, 6 bases. Germline assignment: CDR1 MRHNA and CDR2 SNTAGT. The CDR3 has 18 residues. Trimming removed 1 base at V and 2 bases at J, with 20 bases between. The CDR3: CASSDLGLRQTVQETQYF. The CDR3 DNA reads as TGTGCCAGCAGTGACTTGGGACTCAGACAAACCGTTCAAGAGACCCAGTACTTC.

CDR3 amino acids: CASSGGQARYNEQFF. In DNA form, the CDR3 reads TGTGCCAGCAGCGGCGGACAGGCGCGATACAATGAGCAGTTCTTC. The chain carries TRBV9 and TRBJ2-1; 7 nucleotides match TRBD1. The J segment lost 4 bases and the V segment lost 3 bases, leaving 7 bases of the junction unmatched. The V gene's germline CDR1 is SGDLS and CDR2 YYNGEE. The CDR3 consists of 15 residues.

V is TRBV19 and J is TRBJ1-4, with D tentatively TRBD1 (5 bases). Trimming shortened V by 7 bases and J by 4 bases, and 16 bases separated the two germline ends. Germline V gene sequence: CDR1 LNHDA, CDR2 SQIVND (reference sequence). The CDR3 runs 15 residues. CDR3 nucleotides: TGTGCCAGTAAGAGAAAGGGGCAGGATAATGAAAAACTGTTTTTT. Protein: CASKRKGQDNEKLFF.

A few counts support this clone. The rearrangement uses TRBV6-5 and TRBJ1-5, with a possible D match to TRBD1 (5 bases). V was shortened by 5 bases and J by 4 bases, with 12 bases between the two germline ends. This CDR3 has 14 amino acids. Germline CDR1 reads MNHEY; CDR2 reads SVGAGI. In DNA form, the CDR3 reads TGTGCCAGCAGTGAAAGGGCAGGGAATCAGCCCCAGCATTTT. It yields the protein CASSERAGNQPQHF.

The chain recombines TRBV6-4 with TRBJ2-3, with 7 bases lining up with TRBD2. CDR1 MRHNA and CDR2 SNTAGT come from the germline V gene. CDR3 length: 14 residues. Trimming took 3 bases from V and 6 from J; bases not matched to a gene: 6. The CDR3 sequence: CASSESGEGDTQYF. DNA of the CDR3: TGTGCCAGCAGTGAGTCGGGGGAGGGCGATACGCAGTATTTT.

This chain connects TRBV7-9 to TRBJ2-5; maybe TRBD1 (5 bases). The CDR3 sequence is 15 residues long. Germline V gene sequence: CDR1 SEHNR, CDR2 FQNEAQ (reference sequence). V was clipped by 0 bases and J by 3 bases, with 11 bases between them. The CDR3 is CASSLAVGLEETQYF. DNA for the CDR3: TGTGCCAGCAGCTTAGCGGTGGGGCTGGAAGAGACCCAGTACTTC.

This clone was seen a single time. The genes are TRBV4-3 and TRBJ2-7, with 7 bases that match TRBD2. V was clipped by 0 bases and J by 2 bases; unmatched bases: 4. Germline V gene data show CDR1 as LGHNA and CDR2 as YSLEER. CDR3 length equals 15 residues. As DNA, the CDR3 is TGCGCCAGCAGCCAAGAACGAGCGGGACCCTACGAGCAGTACTTC. This gives the protein CASSQERAGPYEQYF.

The chain joins TRBV19 to TRBJ2-1; 13 bases fit TRBD2. Germline V gene lookup returns CDR1 LNHDA and CDR2 SQIVND (reference sequence). The CDR3 consists of 19 residues. After removal of 4 bases from V and 0 bases from J, the junction contained 9 bases not matched to a gene. CDR3 in amino acids: CASSTLLTSGRTSYNEQFF. In DNA, the CDR3 is TGTGCCAGTAGTACTCTCTTGACTAGCGGGAGGACCTCCTACAATGAGCAGTTCTTC.

The chain's CDR3 is CASSFQPGQGDYGYTF. The CDR3 coding sequence is TGCGCCAGCAGCTTCCAACCGGGACAGGGAGACTATGGCTACACCTTC. The genes are TRBV5-1 and TRBJ1-2; the match to TRBD1 covers 9 bases. V gave up 2 bases and J gave up 3 bases; unmatched junction bases: 8. From germline, CDR1 is SGHRS and CDR2 YFSETQ. The CDR3 is 16 amino acids.

This chain connects TRBV30 to TRBJ2-1; TRBD2 aligns across 12 bases. The V segment lost 5 bases and the J segment 0 bases; nucleotides outside the gene matches: 2. Germline V gene lookup returns CDR1 GTSNPN and CDR2 SVGIG (reference sequence). The CDR3 consists of 15 residues. The CDR3: CAWASGRASYNEQFF. CDR3 DNA: TGTGCCTGGGCTAGCGGGAGGGCCTCCTACAATGAGCAGTTCTTC.